The rows below give T cell receptor beta chains drawn from one sample of a study of T cell responses to AZD1222 COVID-19 vaccine. TCRdb keeps only in-frame clones here, not all; method: immunoSEQ multiplex PCR. The data contain about 120,000 clones, over 70% of them singletons. The sample was peripheral blood, taken on day 0 of AZD1222 vaccination. These receptors all stem from an adult in good health. Each CDR3 is given with its conserved first and last residue. The order of the fields is clone size, V gene, J gene, D gene, CDR3 protein, CDR3 DNA. The D gene is left open where the match is weak. Expanded clones are given a class, and other clones once, few, many or no size at all.

>NA|TRBV5-6|TRBJ2-3|NA
CASSWPGADTQYF
TGTGCCAGCAGCTGGCCGGGAGCAGATACGCAGTATTTT
>NA|TRBV7-2|TRBJ1-6|TRBD1
CASSLVRTGDNSPLHF
TGTGCCAGCAGCTTAGTTCGGACAGGGGATAATTCACCCCTCCACTTT
>NA|TRBV4-2|TRBJ2-1|TRBD1
CASSRQGRDNEQFF
TGTGCCAGCAGTCGACAGGGGCGGGACAATGAGCAGTTCTTC
>NA|TRBV5-1|TRBJ1-1|TRBD1
CASSSGTGPSTEAFF
TGCGCCAGCAGCTCGGGGACAGGGCCGAGCACTGAAGCTTTCTTT
>once|TRBV4-1|TRBJ1-5|NA
CASSQGRGGQPQHF
TGCGCCAGCAGCCAAGGGCGGGGAGGTCAGCCCCAGCATTTT
>NA|TRBV18|TRBJ1-5|NA
CASSPRGGWSNQPQHF
TGTGCCAGCTCACCGAGAGGGGGTTGGAGCAATCAGCCCCAGCATTTT
>NA|TRBV28|TRBJ1-2|NA
CASSLQGLAGYTF
TGTGCCAGCAGTTTACAGGGATTGGCGGGCTACACCTTC
>NA|TRBV4-2|TRBJ1-1|NA
CASTLGSLNTEAFF
TGTGCCAGCACTTTGGGGTCGTTGAACACTGAAGCTTTCTTT
>once|TRBV28|TRBJ1-5|NA
CASGFDHSGGQPQHF
TGTGCCAGCGGTTTTGATCACTCGGGGGGTCAGCCCCAGCATTTT
>NA|TRBV27|TRBJ2-3|NA
CASATTDTQYF
TGTGCCAGTGCCACCACAGATACGCAGTATTTT
>NA|TRBV28|TRBJ1-1|NA
CASSLPGQLNTEAFF
TGTGCCAGCAGTTTACCCGGACAGCTGAACACTGAAGCTTTCTTT
>NA|TRBV3-1/TRBV3-2|TRBJ1-1|NA
CASSQDGRNTEAFF
TGTGCCAGCAGCCAAGATGGGAGGAACACTGAAGCTTTCTTT
>NA|TRBV11-2|TRBJ1-3|NA
CASSPPGGPGNTIYF
TGTGCCAGCAGCCCGCCGGGGGGGCCTGGAAACACCATATATTTT
>NA|TRBV7-9|TRBJ2-1|NA
CASSLSGDEQFF
TGTGCCAGCAGCTTGTCGGGGGATGAGCAGTTCTTC
>NA|TRBV27|TRBJ2-5|NA
CASSPYLRGPGTQYF
TGTGCCAGCAGTCCTTACCTCCGGGGCCCGGGGACCCAGTACTTC
>NA|TRBV14|TRBJ2-1|NA
CASSQVGGNTLDEQFF
TGTGCCAGCAGCCAAGTAGGGGGAAACACCCTCGATGAGCAGTTCTTC
>NA|TRBV5-4|TRBJ2-5|NA
CASSLDEGVQETQYF
TGTGCCAGCAGCTTGGATGAGGGGGTACAAGAGACCCAGTACTTC
>NA|TRBV19|TRBJ2-7|NA
CASSGGGFGGASSYEQYF
TGTGCCAGTAGTGGAGGTGGATTCGGGGGCGCAAGCTCCTACGAGCAGTACTTC
>NA|TRBV3-1/TRBV3-2|TRBJ1-6|NA
CASSQEGSSYNSPLHF
TGTGCCAGCAGCCAAGAGGGAAGCTCCTATAATTCACCCCTCCACTTT
>NA|TRBV4-2|TRBJ1-5|NA
CASSQEWEGGKPQHF
TGTGCCAGCAGCCAAGAATGGGAGGGGGGAAAGCCCCAGCATTTT
>NA|TRBV29-1|TRBJ2-1|NA
CSVPSGTSYNEQFF
TGCAGCGTTCCGAGTGGGACCTCCTACAATGAGCAGTTCTTC
>NA|TRBV7-9|TRBJ2-7|NA
CASSLGHGGDYEQYF
TGTGCCAGCAGCTTAGGGCACGGCGGGGACTACGAGCAGTACTTC
>once|TRBV5-4|TRBJ2-2|TRBD2
CASSPTSGSISGELFF
TGTGCCAGCAGCCCCACTAGCGGGAGTATCTCCGGGGAGCTGTTTTTT
>NA|TRBV6-5|TRBJ2-2|TRBD2
CASTLSGRGTGELFF
TGTGCCAGCACTCTTAGCGGGAGGGGGACCGGGGAGCTGTTTTTT
>NA|TRBV19|TRBJ1-1|NA
CASNFPSAGNTEAFF
TGTGCCTCAAACTTCCCCTCCGCCGGGAACACTGAAGCTTTCTTT
>NA|TRBV29-1|TRBJ2-1|TRBD2
CSVLRGGGTYNEQFF
TGCAGCGTCCTCCGGGGCGGGGGGACTTACAATGAGCAGTTCTTC
>NA|TRBV7-9|TRBJ1-1|TRBD1
CASSPLPTGDTEAFF
TGTGCCAGCAGCCCCCTGCCCACAGGGGACACTGAAGCTTTCTTT
>NA|TRBV7-9|TRBJ1-3|NA
CASSPPGVSGNTIYF
TGTGCCAGCAGCCCACCGGGGGTCTCTGGAAACACCATATATTTT